These 16 T cell receptor beta chains originate from one sample sequenced in a study of CD8 T cells in ankylosing spondylitis. Their antigens remain unidentified. Each CDR3 protein is one row after TCRdb ran MiXCR on the 5' RACE reads. The table lists hundreds of thousands of distinct CDR3 sequences, about an eighth of them singletons, with just over 0.5% in the top ten. Points from the study as a whole: It appeared that ankylosing spondylitis blood was characterized by a TCR beta motif of 8 or 9 highly homologous variants.

Specimen: blood, either unsorted or a sorted T cell fraction (not recorded which). The receptors shown here come from a male donor with ankylosing spondylitis.

This clonotype was found a few times. This chain uses TRBV11-2 with TRBJ2-7; maybe TRBD1 (6 bases). Germline V gene lookup returns CDR1 SGHAT and CDR2 FQNNGV. The V end was cut by 5 bases, the J end by 5 bases, with 19 bases between. The CDR3 is 15 residues long. The CDR3 sequence is CASSRIGQKGNEQYF. The CDR3 nucleotides read TGTGCCAGCAGCCGGATCGGACAGAAGGGGAACGAGCAGTACTTC.

V is TRBV5-1 and J is TRBJ2-2; TRBD1 is a possible D gene (6 bases). V was pared by 1 base and J by 1 base, with 8 bases between. The germline gives CDR1 SGHRS, CDR2 YFSETQ. The CDR3 is made up of 15 amino acids. The CDR3 sequence is CASSLPQGNTGELFF. The CDR3 DNA reads TGCGCCAGCAGCTTGCCACAGGGGAACACCGGGGAGCTGTTTTTT.

This clonotype has only a few counts. The chain carries TRBV20-1 and TRBJ2-1; D tentatively reads TRBD1 or TRBD2 (5 bases each). Trimming pared 2 bases from V and 2 bases from J, leaving 16 bases between. Germline CDR1 DFQATT, CDR2 SNEGSKA (reference sequence). This CDR3 has 16 amino acids. This CDR3 reads CSARFTGRLTYNEQFF. In DNA form, the CDR3 reads TGCAGTGCTAGATTCACGGGACGCCTAACCTACAATGAGCAGTTCTTC.

This clonotype was seen a few times. This chain links TRBV3-1 with TRBJ2-6; D call uncertain. Trimming shortened V by 2 bases and J by 5 bases, and 7 bases separated the two germline ends. The germline gives CDR1 LGHDT, CDR2 YNNKEL (reference sequence). This CDR3 is 14 amino acids long. The CDR3 bases are TGTGCCAGCAGCCAACTGGGGTGGGCCAACGTCCTGACTTTC. Residues: CASSQLGWANVLTF.

This clonotype occurred a few times. The genes are TRBV3-1 and TRBJ2-7; D is unresolved. Trimming took off 1 base at V and 0 bases at J, with 7 bases between the two ends. Germline V gene lookup returns CDR1 LGHDT and CDR2 YNNKEL (reference sequence). There are 14 residues in the CDR3. CDR3 in DNA: TGTGCCAGCAGCCAAGCGCTGGCCTCCTACGAGCAGTACTTC. Encoded protein: CASSQALASYEQYF.

This clonotype appeared a few times. This chain connects TRBV6-6 to TRBJ2-1; perhaps TRBD1 as D (5 bases). Germline V gene data show CDR1 as MNHNY and CDR2 as SVGAGI (reference sequence). V was shortened by 5 bases and J by 10 bases, with 15 bases between the two germline ends. This CDR3 comprises 13 residues. The CDR3 loop is CASSAARPGEQFF. The CDR3 region has the DNA TGTGCCAGCAGTGCGGCTCGCCCAGGGGAGCAGTTCTTC.

This clonotype has only a few counts. The chain employs TRBV7-2 and TRBJ2-7; TRBD1 is a possible D gene (6 bases). CDR1 is SGHTA and CDR2 is FQGNSA in the germline V gene. This CDR3 has 14 amino acids. The V and J ends lost 7 bases and 0 bases respectively, with 13 bases between them. CDR3 sequence: CASIRLTGSYEQYF. The CDR3 DNA reads TGTGCCAGCATCCGACTGACAGGCTCCTACGAGCAGTACTTC.

The chain combines TRBV4-3 with TRBJ2-7, with D unresolved. This CDR3 contains 14 residues. Trimming shortened V by 1 base and J by 6 bases, and 13 bases separated the two germline ends. Per the germline V gene, CDR1 is LGHNA and CDR2 is YSLEER. Here the CDR3 DNA reads TGCGCCAGCAGCCAAGTGGTTGACGGGCGCGAGCAGTACTTC. It translates to CASSQVVDGREQYF.

The sample holds a few counts of this clonotype. The rearrangement uses TRBV7-2 and TRBJ1-2, with TRBD1 matching over 7 bases. The V gene's germline CDR1 is SGHTA and CDR2 FQGNSA. V gave up 5 bases and J gave up 4 bases; unmatched junction bases: 7. The CDR3 extends over 14 amino acids. Here the CDR3 DNA reads TGTGCCAGCAGCCCCGGACAGGAGAGCTATGGCTACACCTTC. Protein: CASSPGQESYGYTF.

This clonotype was counted between two and nine times. The CDR3, as DNA: TGCAGTGTCAAGGGGGGTGGGGATACGCAGTATTTT. It specifies CSVKGGGDTQYF. The chain has TRBV20-1 and TRBJ2-3; D may be TRBD1 or TRBD2 (6 bases each). Trimming took 7 bases from V and 6 from J, leaving 14 bases between them. The CDR3 contains 12 residues. CDR1 and CDR2 from the germline V gene are DFQATT and SNEGSKA (reference sequence).

The CDR3 bases are TGCGCCAGCAGCCAAGATTTAGGGGCGGGAGGGAGAACAGATACGCAGTATTTT. This codes for CASSQDLGAGGRTDTQYF. The rearrangement uses TRBV4-3 and TRBJ2-3; 9 nucleotides agree with TRBD2. With V trimmed by 0 bases and J by 3 bases, 10 bases remained unmatched. This CDR3 spans 18 amino acids. CDR1 is LGHNA and CDR2 is YSLEER in the germline V gene.

This clonotype showed up many times. The chain has TRBV5-1 and TRBJ2-3, with 9 bases matching TRBD1. The CDR3 length is 16 residues. V dropped 0 bases and J dropped 2; count of bases not matched to a gene: 4. Germline CDR1 reads SGHRS; CDR2 reads YFSETQ. The CDR3: CASSLGGTGFTDTQYF. CDR3 coding DNA: TGCGCCAGCAGCTTGGGGGGGACAGGGTTCACAGATACGCAGTATTTT.

This clonotype appeared a few times. The rearrangement links TRBV7-2 to TRBJ2-7, with no clear D. CDR1 SGHTA and CDR2 FQGNSA come from the germline V gene. V was shortened by 1 base and J by 3 bases, with 10 bases between the two germline ends. The CDR3 contains 14 residues. CDR3 protein: CASSLGVSRYEQYF. The DNA of the CDR3 is TGTGCCAGCAGCTTAGGGGTTTCTCGCTACGAGCAGTACTTC.

In this sample, this clonotype turned up a few times. The V call is TRBV20-1, the J call TRBJ2-3; 7 positions agree with TRBD2. From germline, CDR1 is DFQATT and CDR2 SNEGSKA (reference sequence). J gave up 4 bases and V 0 bases, and 7 bases lay outside the gene matches. This CDR3 contains 15 residues. In nucleotides, the CDR3 is TGCAGTGCTAGAGATCGGACCGCGGGAGCAGATACGCAGTATTTT. This sequence encodes CSARDRTAGADTQYF.

The J gene is TRBJ2-5, the V gene TRBV20-1, with D maybe TRBD2 (6 bases). The CDR3 is 13 amino acids. V was cut by 3 bases and J by 3 bases, with 11 bases left in between. Looked up from germline, CDR1 is DFQATT and CDR2 is SNEGSKA (reference sequence). The CDR3 DNA follows: TGCAGTGCTAGCAAGACTAGTGAAGAGACCCAGTACTTC. Protein sequence: CSASKTSEETQYF.

The J gene is TRBJ1-6, the V gene TRBV5-1, with TRBD1 matching 9 bases. The length of the CDR3 is 14 residues. Germline assignment: CDR1 SGHRS and CDR2 YFSETQ. V shed 4 bases, J shed 13 bases, and the junction held 9 bases outside the gene matches. This chain's CDR3 is CASSQQGAETPLHF. DNA of the CDR3: TGCGCCAGCAGCCAACAGGGGGCGGAAACTCCCCTCCACTTT.